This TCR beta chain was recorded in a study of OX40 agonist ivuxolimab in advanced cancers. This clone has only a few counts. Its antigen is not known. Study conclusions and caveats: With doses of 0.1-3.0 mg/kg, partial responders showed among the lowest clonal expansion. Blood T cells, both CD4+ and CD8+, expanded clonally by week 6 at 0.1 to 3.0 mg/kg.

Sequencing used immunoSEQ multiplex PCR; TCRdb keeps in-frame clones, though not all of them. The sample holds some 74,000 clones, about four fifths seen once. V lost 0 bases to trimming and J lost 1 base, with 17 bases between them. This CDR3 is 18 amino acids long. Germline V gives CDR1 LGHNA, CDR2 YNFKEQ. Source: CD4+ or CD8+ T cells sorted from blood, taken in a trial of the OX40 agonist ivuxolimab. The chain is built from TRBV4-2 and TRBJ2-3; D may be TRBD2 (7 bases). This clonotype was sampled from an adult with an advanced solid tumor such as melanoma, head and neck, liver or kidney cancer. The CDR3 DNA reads TGTGCCAGCAGCCAAGACGGTGGGCGGGGGCCTGGCACAGATACGCAGTATTTT. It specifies CASSQDGGRGPGTDTQYF.